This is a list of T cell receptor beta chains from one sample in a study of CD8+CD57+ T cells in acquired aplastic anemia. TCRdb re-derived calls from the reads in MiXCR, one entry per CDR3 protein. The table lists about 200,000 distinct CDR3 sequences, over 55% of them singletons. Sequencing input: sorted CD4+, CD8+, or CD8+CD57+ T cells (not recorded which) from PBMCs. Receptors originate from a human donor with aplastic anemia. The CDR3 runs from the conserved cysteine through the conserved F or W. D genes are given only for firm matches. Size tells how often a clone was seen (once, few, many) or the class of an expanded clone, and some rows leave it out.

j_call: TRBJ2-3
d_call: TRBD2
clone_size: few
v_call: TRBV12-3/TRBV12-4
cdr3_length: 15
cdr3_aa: CASILAGGGADTQYF
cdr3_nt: TGTGCCAGCATCCTAGCGGGGGGGGGAGCAGATACGCAGTATTTT

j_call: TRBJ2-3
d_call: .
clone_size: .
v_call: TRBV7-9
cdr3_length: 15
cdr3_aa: CASSPGTQNTDTQYF
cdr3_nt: TGTGCCAGCAGCCCCGGGACACAGAACACAGATACGCAGTATTTT

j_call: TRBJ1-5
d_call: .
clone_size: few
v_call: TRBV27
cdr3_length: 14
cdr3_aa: CASAARGTNQPQHF
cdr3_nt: TGTGCCAGCGCGGCCAGGGGAACCAATCAGCCCCAGCATTTT

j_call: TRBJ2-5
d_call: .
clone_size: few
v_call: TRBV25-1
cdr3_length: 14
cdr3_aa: CASRGIGQQETQYF
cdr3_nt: TGTGCCAGCAGGGGGATCGGACAGCAAGAGACCCAGTACTTC

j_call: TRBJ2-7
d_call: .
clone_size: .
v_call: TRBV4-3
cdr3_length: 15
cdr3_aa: CASSQDGGRSYEQYF
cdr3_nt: TGCGCCAGCAGCCAAGACGGGGGCCGCTCCTACGAGCAGTACTTC

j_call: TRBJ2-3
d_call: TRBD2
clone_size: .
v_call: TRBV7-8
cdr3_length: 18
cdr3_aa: CASSLLLAGAGGTDTQYF
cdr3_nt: TGTGCCAGCAGCTTATTGCTAGCGGGGGCCGGAGGGACAGATACGCAGTATTTT

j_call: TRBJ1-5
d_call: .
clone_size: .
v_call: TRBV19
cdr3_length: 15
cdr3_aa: CASSIDQESNQPQHF
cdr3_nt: TGTGCCAGTAGTATAGATCAGGAAAGCAATCAGCCCCAGCATTTT

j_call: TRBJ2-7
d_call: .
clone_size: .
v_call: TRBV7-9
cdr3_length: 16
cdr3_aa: CASSYSGSGLSYEQYF
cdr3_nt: TGTGCCAGCAGTTACTCGGGTAGCGGACTCTCCTACGAGCAGTACTTC

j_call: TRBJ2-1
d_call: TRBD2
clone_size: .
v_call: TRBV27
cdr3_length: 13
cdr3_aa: CASQALAGEGQFF
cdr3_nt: TGTGCCAGCCAAGCTCTAGCGGGAGAGGGTCAGTTCTTC

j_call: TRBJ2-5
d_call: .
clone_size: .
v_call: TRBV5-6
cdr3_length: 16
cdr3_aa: CASSSPPVTNLETQYF
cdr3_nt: TGTGCCAGCAGTTCCCCCCCCGTGACCAATCTGGAGACCCAGTACTTC

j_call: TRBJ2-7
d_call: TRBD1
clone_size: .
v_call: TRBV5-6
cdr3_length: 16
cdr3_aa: CASTFFPGQAAYEQYF
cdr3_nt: TGTGCCAGCACATTCTTTCCGGGACAGGCCGCCTACGAGCAGTACTTC

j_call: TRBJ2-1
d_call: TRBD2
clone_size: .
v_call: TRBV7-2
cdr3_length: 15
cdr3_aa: CASSLGSGGQDEQFF
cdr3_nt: TGTGCCAGCAGTCTCGGTAGCGGGGGGCAGGATGAGCAGTTCTTC

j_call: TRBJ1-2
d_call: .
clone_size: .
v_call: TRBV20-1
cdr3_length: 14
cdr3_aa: CSARGAVGNYGYTF
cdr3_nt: TGCAGTGCTAGAGGTGCGGTTGGGAACTATGGCTACACCTTC

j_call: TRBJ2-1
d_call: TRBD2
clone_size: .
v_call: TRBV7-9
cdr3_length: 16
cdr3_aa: CASSPPGAGVYNEQFF
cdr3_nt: TGTGCCAGCAGCCCACCCGGAGCGGGAGTCTACAATGAGCAGTTCTTC

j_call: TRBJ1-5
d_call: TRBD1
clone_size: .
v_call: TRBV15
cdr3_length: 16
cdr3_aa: CATRRPGQGSNQPQHF
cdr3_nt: TGTGCCACCAGGAGACCGGGACAGGGAAGCAATCAGCCCCAGCATTTT

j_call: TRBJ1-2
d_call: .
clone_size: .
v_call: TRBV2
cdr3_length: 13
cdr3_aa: CASPTSPNYGYTF
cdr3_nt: TGTGCCAGCCCGACAAGTCCTAACTATGGCTACACCTTC

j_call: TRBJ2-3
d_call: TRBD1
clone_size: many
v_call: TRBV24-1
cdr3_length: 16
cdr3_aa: CATSDWTGSSTDTQYF
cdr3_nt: TGTGCCACCAGTGATTGGACAGGTTCTAGCACAGATACGCAGTATTTT

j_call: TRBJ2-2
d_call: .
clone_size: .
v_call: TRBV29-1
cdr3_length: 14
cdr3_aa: CSFTGGSNTGELFF
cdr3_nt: TGCAGCTTCACCGGGGGATCGAACACCGGGGAGCTGTTTTTT

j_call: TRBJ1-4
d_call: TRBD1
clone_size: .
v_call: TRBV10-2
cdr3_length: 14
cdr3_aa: CASSLGQGFEKLFF
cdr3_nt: TGCGCCAGCAGCCTCGGACAGGGCTTTGAAAAACTGTTTTTT

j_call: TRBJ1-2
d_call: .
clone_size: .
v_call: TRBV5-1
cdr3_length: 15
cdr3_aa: CASSLPTEGNYGYTF
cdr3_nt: TGCGCCAGCAGCTTACCAACCGAGGGGAACTATGGCTACACCTTC

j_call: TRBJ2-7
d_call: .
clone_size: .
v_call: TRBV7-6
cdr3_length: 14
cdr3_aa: CASSLGLYTYEQYF
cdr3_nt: TGTGCCAGCAGCTTAGGTCTGTATACCTACGAGCAGTACTTC

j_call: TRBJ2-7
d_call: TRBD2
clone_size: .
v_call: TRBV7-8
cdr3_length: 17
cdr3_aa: CASSPLGTSGRDYEQYF
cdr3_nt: TGTGCCAGCTCACCCCTTGGGACTAGCGGGAGGGACTACGAGCAGTACTTC

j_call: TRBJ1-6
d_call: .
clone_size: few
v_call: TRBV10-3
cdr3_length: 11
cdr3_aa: CAIGNNSPLHF
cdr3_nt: TGTGCCATCGGGAATAATTCACCCCTCCACTTT

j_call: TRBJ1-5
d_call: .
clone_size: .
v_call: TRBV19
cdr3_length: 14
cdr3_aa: CASSIYAGNQPQHF
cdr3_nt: TGTGCCAGTAGTATATATGCCGGCAATCAGCCCCAGCATTTT

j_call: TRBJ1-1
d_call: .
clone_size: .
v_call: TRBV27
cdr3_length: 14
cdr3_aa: CASSSLARGIEAFF
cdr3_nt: TGTGCCAGCAGTTCCCTAGCGCGTGGGATTGAAGCTTTCTTT